This T cell receptor (beta chain) is from a study of blood T cell repertoires in COVID-19. In the study's own analysis: Estimates of nucleated cell counts were drawn from the amplification of reference gene primers. Libraries were prepared by immunoSEQ multiplex PCR; TCRdb keeps only in-frame clonotypes and omits some of them. That table is the source of V, J and clone size, and D and trimming were worked out from the DNA. This repertoire shows about 64,000 clones, approximately 86% found once; its top ten account for about 1.1%. A single count supports this clone. The material sequenced was peripheral blood. The receptor comes from a man in his forties or fifties with acute or convalescent COVID-19.

The CDR3 spells CACHAGEKLFF. The CDR3 bases are TGTGCCTGCCATGCGGGTGAAAAACTGTTTTTT. V is TRBV30 and J is TRBJ1-4, with D unclear. Germline CDR1 is GTSNPN and CDR2 is SVGIG (reference sequence). The CDR3 is 11 residues long. Deletions cut 6 bases from V and 7 bases from J, with 9 bases between. Complete variable domain (other parts from reference TRBV30 and TRBJ1-4): SQTIHQWPATLVQPVGSPLSLECTVEGTSNPNLYWYRQAAGRGLQLLFYSVGIGQISSEVPQNLSASRPQDRQFILSSKKLLLSDSGFYLCACHAGEKLFFGSGTQLSVL.